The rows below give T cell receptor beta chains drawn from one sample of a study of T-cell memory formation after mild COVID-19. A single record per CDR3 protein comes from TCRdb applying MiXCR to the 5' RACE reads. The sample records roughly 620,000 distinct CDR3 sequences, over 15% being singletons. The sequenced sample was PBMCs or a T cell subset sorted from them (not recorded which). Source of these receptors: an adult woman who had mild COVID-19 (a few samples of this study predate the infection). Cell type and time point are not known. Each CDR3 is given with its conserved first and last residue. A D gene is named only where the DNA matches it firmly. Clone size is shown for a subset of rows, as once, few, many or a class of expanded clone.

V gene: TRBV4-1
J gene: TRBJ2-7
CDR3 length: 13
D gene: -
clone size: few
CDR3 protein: CASSQGAHYEQYF
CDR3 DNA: TGCGCCAGCAGCCAAGGGGCACACTACGAGCAGTACTTC

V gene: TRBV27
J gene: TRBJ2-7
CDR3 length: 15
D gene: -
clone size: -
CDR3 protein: CASSLWSVGTYEQYF
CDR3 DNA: TGTGCCAGCAGTTTATGGAGTGTCGGTACCTACGAGCAGTACTTC

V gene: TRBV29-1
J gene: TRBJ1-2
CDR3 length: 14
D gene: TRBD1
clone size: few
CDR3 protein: CSVQGQGNNYGYTF
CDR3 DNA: TGCAGCGTTCAGGGACAGGGGAATAACTATGGCTACACCTTC

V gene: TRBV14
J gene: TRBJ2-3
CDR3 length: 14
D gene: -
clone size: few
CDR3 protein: CASSQEGVTDTQYF
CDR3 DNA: TGTGCCAGCAGCCAAGAAGGAGTCACAGATACGCAGTATTTT

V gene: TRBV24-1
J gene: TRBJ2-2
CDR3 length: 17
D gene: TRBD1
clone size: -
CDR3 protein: CATSDLPGTGIAGELFF
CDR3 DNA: TGTGCCACCAGTGATTTGCCCGGGACAGGGATCGCCGGGGAGCTGTTTTTT

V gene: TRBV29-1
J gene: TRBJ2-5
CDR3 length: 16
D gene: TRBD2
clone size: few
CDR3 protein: CSVEGTSGRVVETQYF
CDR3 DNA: TGCAGCGTTGAGGGGACTAGCGGGAGAGTGGTAGAGACCCAGTACTTC

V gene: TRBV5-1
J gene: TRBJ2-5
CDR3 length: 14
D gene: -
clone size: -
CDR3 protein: CASSPSGMKETQYF
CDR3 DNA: TGCGCCAGCAGCCCGTCCGGGATGAAAGAGACCCAGTACTTC

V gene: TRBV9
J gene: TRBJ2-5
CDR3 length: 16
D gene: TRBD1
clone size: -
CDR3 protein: CASSNRDRGYEETQYF
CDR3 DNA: TGTGCCAGCAGCAACCGGGACAGGGGGTACGAAGAGACCCAGTACTTC

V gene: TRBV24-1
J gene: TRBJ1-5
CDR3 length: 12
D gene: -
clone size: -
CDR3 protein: CATSDINQPQHF
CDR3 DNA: TGTGCCACCAGTGACATAAATCAGCCCCAGCATTTT

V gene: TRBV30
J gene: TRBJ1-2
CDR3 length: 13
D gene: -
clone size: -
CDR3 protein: CAWRHAGANGYTF
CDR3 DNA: TGTGCCTGGAGGCACGCGGGGGCGAATGGCTACACCTTC

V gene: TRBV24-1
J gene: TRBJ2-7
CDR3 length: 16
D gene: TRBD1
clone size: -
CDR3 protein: CATSDSGQGNSYEQYF
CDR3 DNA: TGTGCCACCAGTGACTCCGGACAGGGGAACTCCTACGAGCAGTACTTC

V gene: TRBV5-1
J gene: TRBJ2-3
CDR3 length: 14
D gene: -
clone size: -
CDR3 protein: CASSPGDLSDTQYF
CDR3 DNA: TGCGCCAGCAGCCCCGGAGACTTGTCAGATACGCAGTATTTT

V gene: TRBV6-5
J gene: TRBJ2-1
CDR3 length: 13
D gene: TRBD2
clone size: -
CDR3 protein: CASSRTRNNEQFF
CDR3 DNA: TGTGCCAGCAGCCGGACTAGAAACAATGAGCAGTTCTTC

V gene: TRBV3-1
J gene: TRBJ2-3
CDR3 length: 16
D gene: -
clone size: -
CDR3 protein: CASSRGNRRFGDTQYF
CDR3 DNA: TGTGCCAGCAGCCGGGGCAACCGGAGGTTTGGTGATACGCAGTATTTT